The 25 T cell receptor beta chains below all came from one sample that was sequenced in a study of control samples from healthy donors and cancer patients. Sequencing was performed with immunoSEQ multiplex PCR; in TCRdb, only in-frame clones are kept and a portion is missing. The sample holds tens of thousands of clones, approximately 94% seen once. The sample was blood. The source of these receptors is a woman aged 18-35 years in good health.

The chain couples TRBV6-5 to TRBJ1-1; 9 bases align to TRBD1. Trimming cost V 5 bases and J 4 bases; bases outside gene matches: 5. The CDR3 sequence is 14 residues long. Germline CDR1 reads MNHEY; CDR2 reads SVGAGI. CDR3 residues: CASSNRGQSTEAFF. CDR3 nucleotides: TGTGCCAGCAGTAACAGGGGGCAGAGCACTGAAGCTTTCTTT.

The genes are TRBV9 and TRBJ1-4; D gene ambiguous. The CDR3 runs to 15 residues. CDR1 and CDR2 from the germline V gene are SGDLS and YYNGEE. The V and J ends lost 3 bases and 0 bases respectively, with 9 bases between them. As DNA, the CDR3 is TGTGCCAGCAGCGCCTACATCGCAACTAATGAAAAACTGTTTTTT. This gives the protein CASSAYIATNEKLFF.

This chain links TRBV21-1 with TRBJ1-5. TRBV21-1 is shown as a pseudogene. The CDR3 spans 13 residues. The CDR3 here is CASSKVKVQPQHF. DNA of the CDR3: TGTGCCAGCAGCAAAGTAAAAGTTCAGCCCCAGCATTTT.

V and J are TRBV2 and TRBJ2-6; TRBD2 matches 13 bases. The CDR3 extends over 18 amino acids. Germline CDR1 and CDR2: SNHLY and FYNNEI. The trim removed 4 bases at V and 3 bases at J, leaving 6 bases unmatched. The CDR3 loop is CASSVTSGRAFGANVLTF. The CDR3 DNA sequence: TGTGCCAGCAGTGTAACTAGCGGGAGGGCCTTTGGGGCCAACGTCCTGACTTTC. Complete variable domain (other parts from reference TRBV2 and TRBJ2-6): EPEVTQTPSHQVTQMGQEVILRCVPISNHLYFYWYRQILGQKVEFLVSFYNNEISEKSEIFDDQFSVERPDGSNFTLKIRSTKLEDSAMYFCASSVTSGRAFGANVLTFGAGSRLTVL.

The chain links TRBV2 to TRBJ2-7; D unresolved. Germline-derived CDR1 and CDR2 are SNHLY and FYNNEI. The CDR3 extends over 11 amino acids. Between the trimmed V and J ends, which lost 6 bases and 7 bases, there was a span of 10 bases. Here the CDR3 DNA reads TGTGCCAGCAGCTCGGCTGGAGAGCAGTACTTC. It is translated as CASSSAGEQYF.

The CDR3 DNA follows: TGTGCCAGCTCACGGGGACAGGGATTCAGCAATCAGCCCCAGCATTTT. Translation: CASSRGQGFSNQPQHF. The J gene is TRBJ1-5, the V gene TRBV18, with TRBD1 identical over 9 bases. The V segment lost 4 bases and the J segment 1 base; nucleotides outside the gene matches: 5. The CDR3 runs to 16 residues. The germline CDR1 and CDR2 sequences are KGHSH and LQKENI.

This chain connects TRBV10-1 to TRBJ1-4, with 7 bases matching TRBD1. This CDR3 is 12 amino acids long. CDR1 WNHNN and CDR2 SYGVQD come from the germline V gene (reference sequence). CDR3 nucleotides: TGCGTGACAGGGTGCACTAATGAAAAACTGTTTTTT. Translated: CVTGCTNEKLFF.

V is TRBV7-9 and J is TRBJ1-4; unclear D gene. CDR3 length: 13 residues. Trimming left V 1 base short and J 5 bases short, with 5 bases between. CDR1 is SEHNR and CDR2 is FQNEAQ in the germline V gene (reference sequence). The CDR3 DNA reads as TGTGCCAGCAGCTTAGAACCGAATGAAAAACTGTTTTTT. Protein sequence: CASSLEPNEKLFF.

The rearrangement uses TRBV27 and TRBJ1-6; D not certain. CDR1 is MNHEY and CDR2 is SMNVEV in the germline V gene (reference sequence). V dropped 3 bases and J dropped 9 bases, with 6 bases sitting between them. The CDR3 spans 12 residues. CDR3 in DNA: TGTGCCAGCAGTTTGGGTACTTCACCCCTCCACTTT. Protein: CASSLGTSPLHF.

This clone came up a few times. The V call is TRBV19, the J call TRBJ2-1; 10 bases map to TRBD2. V was clipped by 2 bases and J by 5 bases; unmatched bases: 3. This CDR3 contains 15 residues. Germline V lookup: CDR1 LNHDA, CDR2 SQIVND (reference sequence). Here the CDR3 DNA reads TGTGCCAGTAGTATACTAGCGGGAGCCGACAATGAGCAGTTCTTC. It is translated as CASSILAGADNEQFF.

The chain is built from TRBV12-5 and TRBJ1-6; D call uncertain. The germline V gene encodes CDR1 LGHNT and CDR2 FRNRAP. V shed 6 bases and J shed 3 bases, with 18 bases lying between them. This CDR3 region has 17 residues. The CDR3 bases are TGTGCTAGTGGGGGATGTAGGTTCGGGGACTATAATTCACCCCTCCACTTT. It yields the protein CASGGCRFGDYNSPLHF.

The rearrangement uses TRBV15 and TRBJ2-7; possible D gene TRBD2, 6 bases. Germline V gene sequence: CDR1 LNHNV, CDR2 YYDKDF (reference sequence). Deletions cut 5 bases from V and 5 bases from J, with 13 bases between. The CDR3 is made up of 13 amino acids. The CDR3 DNA follows: TGTGCCACCAGCCCCCGGGACTTGAACGAGCAGTACTTC. It translates to CATSPRDLNEQYF.

The sample holds a few counts of this clone. This chain links TRBV7-3 with TRBJ1-4; unclear D gene. V lost 0 bases to trimming and J lost 8 bases, with 10 bases between them. From germline, CDR1 is SGHTA and CDR2 FQGTGA. The CDR3 extends over 14 amino acids. CDR3 sequence: CASSLTSPAEKLFF. CDR3 nucleotides: TGTGCCAGCAGCTTAACGTCCCCCGCGGAAAAACTGTTTTTT.

V and J are TRBV7-9 and TRBJ2-3; the match to TRBD2 covers 12 bases. This CDR3 spans 18 amino acids. Trimming cost V 5 bases and J 2 bases; bases outside gene matches: 11. CDR1 is SEHNR, CDR2 FQNEAQ, per germline (reference sequence). The CDR3, as DNA: TGTGCCAGCAGCAATACCCTGACTAGCGGGGGTTCCACAGATACGCAGTATTTT. Translation gives CASSNTLTSGGSTDTQYF.

The V gene is TRBV2, the J gene TRBJ2-5; no reliable D call. The CDR3 runs 14 residues. V was clipped by 4 bases and J by 3 bases, with 12 bases between them. Germline V gene lookup returns CDR1 SNHLY and CDR2 FYNNEI. The CDR3 sequence is CASSGVVAEETQYF. DNA for the CDR3: TGTGCCAGCAGTGGGGTAGTAGCTGAAGAGACCCAGTACTTC.

This clone was observed once. This chain joins TRBV18 and TRBJ1-4; TRBD1 is a possible D gene (5 bases). Germline V gene lookup returns CDR1 KGHSH and CDR2 LQKENI. The CDR3 has 16 amino acids. V was clipped by 5 bases and J by 4 bases, with 17 bases between them. Here the CDR3 DNA reads TGTGCCAGCTCATCGGCCCCGGGGCGGTTTAATGAAAAACTGTTTTTT. Its translation is CASSSAPGRFNEKLFF.

V and J are TRBV19 and TRBJ1-2; D might be TRBD1 (5 bases). The CDR3 consists of 13 residues. The V and J ends lost 7 bases and 4 bases respectively, with 13 bases between them. Per the germline V gene, CDR1 is LNHDA and CDR2 is SQIVND (reference sequence). As DNA, the CDR3 is TGTGCCAGTAAAAAAGGGGTCGCCTATGGCTACACCTTC. Translating gives CASKKGVAYGYTF.

The J gene is TRBJ2-7, the V gene TRBV11-2; no firm D call. Trimming left V 1 base short and J 7 bases short, with 11 bases between. This CDR3 is 13 amino acids long. Germline assignment: CDR1 SGHAT and CDR2 FQNNGV. The CDR3 region is CASSLAGAWEQYF. In DNA, the CDR3 is TGTGCCAGCAGCTTAGCGGGTGCGTGGGAGCAGTACTTC.

The rearrangement uses TRBV7-3 and TRBJ2-6, with TRBD2 identical over 7 bases. This CDR3 has 17 residues. The germline gives CDR1 SGHTA, CDR2 FQGTGA. The junction had 9 bases not matched to a gene; V was cut back by 0 bases and J by 7 bases. The CDR3 reads CASSLTIGEGGANVLTF. The CDR3 DNA is TGTGCCAGCAGCTTAACGATAGGGGAGGGCGGAGCCAACGTCCTGACTTTC. The variable domain in full, completed from reference TRBV7-3 and TRBJ2-6, reads GAGVSQTPSNKVTEKGKYVELRCDPISGHTALYWYRQSLGQGPEFLIYFQGTGAADDSGLPNDRFFAVRPEGSVSTLKIQRTERGDSAVYLCASSLTIGEGGANVLTFGAGSRLTVL.

The chain carries TRBV7-2 and TRBJ2-2; D remains unclear. The CDR3 loop spans 14 amino acids. The V gene lost 7 bases and the J gene lost 0 bases, with 9 bases spanning the gap. From germline, CDR1 is SGHTA and CDR2 FQGNSA. CDR3 bases: TGTGCCAGCAAGGCCTTAGCGAACACCGGGGAGCTGTTTTTT. This translates into CASKALANTGELFF.

The rearrangement links TRBV24-1 to TRBJ2-5; 9 bases agree with TRBD2. The CDR3 contains 15 residues. Germline V gives CDR1 KGHDR, CDR2 SFDVKD. V was pared by 8 bases and J by 2 bases, with 8 bases of the junction left unmatched. The CDR3 region has the DNA TGTGCCACCACGGTTCTAGCGGGGTTACAAGAGACCCAGTACTTC. Residues: CATTVLAGLQETQYF.

J is TRBJ1-1 and V is TRBV6-6, with no clear D. Trimming pared 11 bases from V and 0 bases from J, leaving 13 bases between. CDR1 is MNHNY and CDR2 is SVGAGI in the germline V gene (reference sequence). This CDR3 has 13 residues. CDR3 bases: TGTGCCGTCCAGACGGAAATGAACACTGAAGCTTTCTTT. The encoded protein is CAVQTEMNTEAFF.

This rearrangement joins TRBV7-6 to TRBJ2-3; 9 nucleotides agree with TRBD2. The germline gives CDR1 SGHVS, CDR2 FNYEAQ. The CDR3 extends over 16 amino acids. Losses at the gene ends were 2 bases for V and 3 bases for J; bases not matched to a gene: 6. CDR3 amino acids: CASSLMVSGSTDTQYF. Here the CDR3 DNA reads TGTGCCAGCAGCTTAATGGTTAGCGGGAGTACAGATACGCAGTATTTT.

The chain links TRBV4-1 to TRBJ2-5, with D perhaps TRBD1 or TRBD2 (5 bases each). The germline V gene encodes CDR1 MGHRA and CDR2 YSYEKL. The CDR3 is 18 residues long. With 3 bases removed from V and 5 bases from J, the gap between germline ends came to 25 bases. The CDR3 here is CASSQDRGAGLLGETQYF. The CDR3 nucleotides read TGCGCCAGCAGCCAGGATAGGGGAGCAGGGCTACTCGGGGAGACCCAGTACTTC.

J is TRBJ2-1 and V is TRBV24-1; 9 nucleotides align to TRBD2. With V trimmed by 2 bases and J by 6 bases, 4 bases remained unmatched. Looked up from germline, CDR1 is KGHDR and CDR2 is SFDVKD. The CDR3 runs to 15 residues. CDR3: CATSDSGLAANEQFF. CDR3 sequence (DNA): TGTGCCACCAGTGATTCGGGACTAGCTGCCAATGAGCAGTTCTTC.